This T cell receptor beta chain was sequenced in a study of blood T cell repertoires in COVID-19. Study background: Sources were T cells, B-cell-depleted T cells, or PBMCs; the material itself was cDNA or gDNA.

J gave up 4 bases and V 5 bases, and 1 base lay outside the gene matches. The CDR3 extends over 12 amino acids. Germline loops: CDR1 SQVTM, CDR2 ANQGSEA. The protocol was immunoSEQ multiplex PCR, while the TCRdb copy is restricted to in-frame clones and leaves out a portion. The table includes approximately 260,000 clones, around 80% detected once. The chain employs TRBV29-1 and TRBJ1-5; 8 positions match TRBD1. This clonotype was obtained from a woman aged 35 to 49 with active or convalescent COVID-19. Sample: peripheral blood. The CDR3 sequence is CSVRTGNQPQHF. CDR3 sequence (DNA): TGCAGCGTTCGGACAGGGAATCAGCCCCAGCATTTT.